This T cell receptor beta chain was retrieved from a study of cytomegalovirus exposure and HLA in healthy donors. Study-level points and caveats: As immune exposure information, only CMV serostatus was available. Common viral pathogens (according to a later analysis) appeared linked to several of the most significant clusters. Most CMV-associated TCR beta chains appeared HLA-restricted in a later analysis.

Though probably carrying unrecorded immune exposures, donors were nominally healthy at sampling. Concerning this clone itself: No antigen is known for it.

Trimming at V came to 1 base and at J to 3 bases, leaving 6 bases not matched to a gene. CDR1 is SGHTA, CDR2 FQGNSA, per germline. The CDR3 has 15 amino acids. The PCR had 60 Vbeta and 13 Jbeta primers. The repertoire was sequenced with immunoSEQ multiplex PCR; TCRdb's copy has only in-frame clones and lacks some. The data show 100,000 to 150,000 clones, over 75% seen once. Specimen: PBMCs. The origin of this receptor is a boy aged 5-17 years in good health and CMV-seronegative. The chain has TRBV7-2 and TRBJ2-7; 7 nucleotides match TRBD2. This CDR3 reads CASSLVPSGSYEQYF. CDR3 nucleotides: TGTGCCAGCAGCTTAGTGCCTAGCGGTAGCTACGAGCAGTACTTC.